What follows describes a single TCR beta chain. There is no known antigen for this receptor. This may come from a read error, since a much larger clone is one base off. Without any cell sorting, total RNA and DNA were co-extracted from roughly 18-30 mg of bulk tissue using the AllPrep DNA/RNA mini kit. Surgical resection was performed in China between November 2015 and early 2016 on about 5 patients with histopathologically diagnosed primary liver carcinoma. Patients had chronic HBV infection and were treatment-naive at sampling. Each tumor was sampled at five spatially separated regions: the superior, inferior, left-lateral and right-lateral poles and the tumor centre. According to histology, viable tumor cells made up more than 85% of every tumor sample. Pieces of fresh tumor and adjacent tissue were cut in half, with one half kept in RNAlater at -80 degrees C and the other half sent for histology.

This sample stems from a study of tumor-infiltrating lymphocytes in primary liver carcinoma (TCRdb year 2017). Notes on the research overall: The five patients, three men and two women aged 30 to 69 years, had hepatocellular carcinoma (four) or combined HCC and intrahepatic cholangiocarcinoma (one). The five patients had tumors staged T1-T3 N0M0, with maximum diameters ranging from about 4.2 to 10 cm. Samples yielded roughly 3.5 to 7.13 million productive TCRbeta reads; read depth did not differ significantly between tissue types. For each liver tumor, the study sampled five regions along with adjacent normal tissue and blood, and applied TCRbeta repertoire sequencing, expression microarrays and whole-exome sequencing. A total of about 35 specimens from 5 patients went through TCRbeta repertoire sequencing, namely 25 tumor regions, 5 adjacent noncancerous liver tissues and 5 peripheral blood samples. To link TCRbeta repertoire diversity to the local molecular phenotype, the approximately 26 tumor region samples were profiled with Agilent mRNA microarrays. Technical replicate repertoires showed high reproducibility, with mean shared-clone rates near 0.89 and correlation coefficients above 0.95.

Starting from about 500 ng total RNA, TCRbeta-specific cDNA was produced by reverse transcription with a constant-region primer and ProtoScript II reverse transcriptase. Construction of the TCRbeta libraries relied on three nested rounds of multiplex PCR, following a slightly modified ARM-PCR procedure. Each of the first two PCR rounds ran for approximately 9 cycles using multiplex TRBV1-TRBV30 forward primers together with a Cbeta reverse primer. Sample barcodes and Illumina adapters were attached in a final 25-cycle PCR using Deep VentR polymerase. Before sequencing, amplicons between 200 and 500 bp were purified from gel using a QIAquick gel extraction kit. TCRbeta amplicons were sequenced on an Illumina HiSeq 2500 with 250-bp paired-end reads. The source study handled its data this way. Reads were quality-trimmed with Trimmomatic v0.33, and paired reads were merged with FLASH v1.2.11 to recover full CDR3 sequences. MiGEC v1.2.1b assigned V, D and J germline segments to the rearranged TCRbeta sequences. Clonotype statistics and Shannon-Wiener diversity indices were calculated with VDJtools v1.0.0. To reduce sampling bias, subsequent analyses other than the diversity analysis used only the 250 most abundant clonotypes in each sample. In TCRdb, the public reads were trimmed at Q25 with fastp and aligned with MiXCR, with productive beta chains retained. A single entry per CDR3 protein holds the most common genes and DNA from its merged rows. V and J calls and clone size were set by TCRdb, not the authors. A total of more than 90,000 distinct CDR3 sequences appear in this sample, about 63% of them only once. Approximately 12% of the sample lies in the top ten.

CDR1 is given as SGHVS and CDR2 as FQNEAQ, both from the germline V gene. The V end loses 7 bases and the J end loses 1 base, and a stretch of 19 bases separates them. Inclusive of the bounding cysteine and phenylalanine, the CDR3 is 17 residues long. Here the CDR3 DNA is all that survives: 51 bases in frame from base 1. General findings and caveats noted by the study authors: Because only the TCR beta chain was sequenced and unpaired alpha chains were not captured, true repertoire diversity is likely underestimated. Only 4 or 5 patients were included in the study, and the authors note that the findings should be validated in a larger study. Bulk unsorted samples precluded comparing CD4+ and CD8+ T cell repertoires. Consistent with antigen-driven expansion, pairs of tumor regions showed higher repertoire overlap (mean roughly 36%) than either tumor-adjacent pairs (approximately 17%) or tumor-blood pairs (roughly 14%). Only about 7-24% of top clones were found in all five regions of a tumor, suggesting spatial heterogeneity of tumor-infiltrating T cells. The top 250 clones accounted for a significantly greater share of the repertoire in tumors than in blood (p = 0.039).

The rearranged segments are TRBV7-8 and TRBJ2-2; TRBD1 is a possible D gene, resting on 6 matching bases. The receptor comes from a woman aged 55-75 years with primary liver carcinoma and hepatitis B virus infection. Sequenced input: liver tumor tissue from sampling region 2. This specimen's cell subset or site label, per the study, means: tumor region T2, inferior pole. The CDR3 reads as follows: CASTPRRDKVNTGELFF. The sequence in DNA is TGTGCCAGCACCCCCCGACGGGACAAGGTGAACACCGGGGAGCTGTTTTTT.